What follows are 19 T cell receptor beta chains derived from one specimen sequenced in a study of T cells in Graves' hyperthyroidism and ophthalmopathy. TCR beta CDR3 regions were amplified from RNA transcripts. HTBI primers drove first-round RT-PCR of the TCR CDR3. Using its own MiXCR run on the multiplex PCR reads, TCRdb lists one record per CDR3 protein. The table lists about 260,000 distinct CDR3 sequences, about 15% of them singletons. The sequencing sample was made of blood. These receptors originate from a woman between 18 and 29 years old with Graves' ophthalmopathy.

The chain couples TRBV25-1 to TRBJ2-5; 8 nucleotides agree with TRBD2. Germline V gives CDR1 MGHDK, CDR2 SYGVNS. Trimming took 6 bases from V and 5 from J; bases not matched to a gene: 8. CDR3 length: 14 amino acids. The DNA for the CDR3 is TGTGCCAGCAGACTAGCGGACCCCCGGGAGACCCAGTACTTC. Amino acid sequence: CASRLADPRETQYF.

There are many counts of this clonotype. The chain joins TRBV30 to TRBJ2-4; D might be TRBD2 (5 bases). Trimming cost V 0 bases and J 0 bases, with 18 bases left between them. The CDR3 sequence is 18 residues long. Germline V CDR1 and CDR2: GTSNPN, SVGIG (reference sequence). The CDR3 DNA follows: TGTGCCTGGAGTGTACCCTGGCCGACTACGCTAGCCAAAAACATTCAGTACTTC. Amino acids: CAWSVPWPTTLAKNIQYF.

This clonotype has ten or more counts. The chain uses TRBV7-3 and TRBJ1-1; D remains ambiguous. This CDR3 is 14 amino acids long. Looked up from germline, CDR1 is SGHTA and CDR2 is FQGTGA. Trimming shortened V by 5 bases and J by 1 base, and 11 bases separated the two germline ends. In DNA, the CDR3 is TGTGCCAGCAGCCGGGAGGGCCAGAACACTGAAGCTTTCTTT. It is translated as CASSREGQNTEAFF.

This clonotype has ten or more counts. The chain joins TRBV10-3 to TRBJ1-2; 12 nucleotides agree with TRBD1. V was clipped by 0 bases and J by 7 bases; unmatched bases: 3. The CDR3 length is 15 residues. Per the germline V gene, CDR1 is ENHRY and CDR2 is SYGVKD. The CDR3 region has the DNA TGTGCCATCAGTGAGTCGGGACAGGGGGCGTTTGGCTACACCTTC. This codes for CAISESGQGAFGYTF.

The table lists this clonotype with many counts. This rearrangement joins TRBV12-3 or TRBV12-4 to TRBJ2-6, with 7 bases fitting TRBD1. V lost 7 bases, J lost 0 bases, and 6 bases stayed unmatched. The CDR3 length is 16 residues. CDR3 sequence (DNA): TGTGCCAGCACCGGGACAGAAAGCTCTGGGGCCAACGTCCTGACTTTC. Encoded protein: CASTGTESSGANVLTF.

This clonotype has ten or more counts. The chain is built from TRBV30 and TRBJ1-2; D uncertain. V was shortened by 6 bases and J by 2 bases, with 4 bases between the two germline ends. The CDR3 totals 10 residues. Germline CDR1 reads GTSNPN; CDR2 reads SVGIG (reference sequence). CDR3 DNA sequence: TGTGCCTGCTGGAACTATGGCTACACCTTC. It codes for CACWNYGYTF.

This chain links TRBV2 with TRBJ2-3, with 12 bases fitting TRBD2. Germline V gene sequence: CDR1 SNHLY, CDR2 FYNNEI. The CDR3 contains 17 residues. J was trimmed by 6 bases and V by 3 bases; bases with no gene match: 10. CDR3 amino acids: CASSETASGGASDTQYF. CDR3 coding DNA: TGTGCCAGCAGTGAGACGGCTAGCGGGGGGGCCTCCGATACGCAGTATTTT.

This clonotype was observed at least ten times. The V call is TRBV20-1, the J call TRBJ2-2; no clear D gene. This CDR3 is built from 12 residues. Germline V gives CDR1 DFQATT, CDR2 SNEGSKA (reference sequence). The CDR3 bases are TGCAGCGCCCACGAAAACACCGGGGAGCTGTTTTTT. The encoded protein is CSAHENTGELFF.

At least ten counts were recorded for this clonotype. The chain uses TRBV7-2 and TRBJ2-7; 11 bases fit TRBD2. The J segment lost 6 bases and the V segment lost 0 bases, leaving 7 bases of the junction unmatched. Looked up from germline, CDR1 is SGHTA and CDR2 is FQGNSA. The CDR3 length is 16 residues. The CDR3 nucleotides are TGTGCCAGCAGCTTAGCTAGCGGGAGGGCGGGAAGCGAGCAGTACTTC. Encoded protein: CASSLASGRAGSEQYF.

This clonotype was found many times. The CDR3 DNA is TGTGCCACCAGCAGAGACGGACTAGCGGGAAAGATAAATGAGCAGTTCTTC. It yields the protein CATSRDGLAGKINEQFF. The rearrangement links TRBV15 to TRBJ2-1; 12 nucleotides align to TRBD2. CDR1 LNHNV and CDR2 YYDKDF come from the germline V gene (reference sequence). V gave up 0 bases and J gave up 7 bases; unmatched junction bases: 7. The CDR3 sequence is 17 residues long.

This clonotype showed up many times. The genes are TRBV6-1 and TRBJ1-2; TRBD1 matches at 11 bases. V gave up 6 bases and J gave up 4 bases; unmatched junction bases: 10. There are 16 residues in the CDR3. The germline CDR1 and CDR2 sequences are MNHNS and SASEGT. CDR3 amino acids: CASSPWTGTGGYGYTF. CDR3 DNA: TGTGCCAGCAGCCCATGGACCGGGACAGGGGGCTATGGCTACACCTTC.

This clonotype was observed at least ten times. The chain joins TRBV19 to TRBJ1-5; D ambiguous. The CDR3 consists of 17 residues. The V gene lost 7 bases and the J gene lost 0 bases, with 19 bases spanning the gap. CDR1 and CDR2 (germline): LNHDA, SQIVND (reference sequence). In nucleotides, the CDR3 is TGTGCCAGTACCGCAATGGCCCCCACAGCTAGCAATCAGCCCCAGCATTTT. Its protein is CASTAMAPTASNQPQHF.

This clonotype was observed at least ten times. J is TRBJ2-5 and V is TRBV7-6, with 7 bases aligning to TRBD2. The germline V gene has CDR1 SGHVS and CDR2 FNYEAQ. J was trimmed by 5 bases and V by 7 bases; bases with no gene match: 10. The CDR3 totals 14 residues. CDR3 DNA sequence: TGTGCCAGCACCCCCGAAGGGGAGGGCGAGACCCAGTACTTC. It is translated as CASTPEGEGETQYF.

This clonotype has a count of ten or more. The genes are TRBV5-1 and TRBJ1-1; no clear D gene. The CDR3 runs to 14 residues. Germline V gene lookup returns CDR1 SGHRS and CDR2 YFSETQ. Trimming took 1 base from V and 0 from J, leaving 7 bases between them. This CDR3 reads CASSLSHMNTEAFF. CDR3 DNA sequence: TGCGCCAGCAGCTTGAGTCATATGAACACTGAAGCTTTCTTT.

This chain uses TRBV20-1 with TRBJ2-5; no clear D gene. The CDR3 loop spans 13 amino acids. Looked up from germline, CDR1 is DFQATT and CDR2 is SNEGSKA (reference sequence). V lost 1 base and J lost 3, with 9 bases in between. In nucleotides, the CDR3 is TGCAGTGCTAGAGCTTGGTCAGAAGAGACCCAGTACTTC. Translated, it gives CSARAWSEETQYF.

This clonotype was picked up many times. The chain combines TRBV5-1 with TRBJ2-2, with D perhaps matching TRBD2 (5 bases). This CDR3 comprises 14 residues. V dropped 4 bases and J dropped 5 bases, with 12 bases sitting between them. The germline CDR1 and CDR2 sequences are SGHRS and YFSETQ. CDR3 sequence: CASSVDPGTGELFF. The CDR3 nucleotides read TGCGCCAGCAGCGTTGACCCGGGGACCGGGGAGCTGTTTTTT. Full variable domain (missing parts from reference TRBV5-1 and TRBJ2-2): KAGVTQTPRYLIKTRGQQVTLSCSPISGHRSVSWYQQTPGQGLQFLFEYFSETQRNKGNFPGRFSGRQFSNSRSEMNVSTLELGDSALYLCASSVDPGTGELFFGEGSRLTVL.

The CDR3 here is CASSQLRTGPNTGELFF. In nucleotides, the CDR3 is TGTGCCAGTAGTCAGTTGCGGACAGGGCCTAACACCGGGGAGCTGTTTTTT. The V and J genes are TRBV19 and TRBJ2-2, with 8 bases identical to TRBD1. CDR1 is LNHDA, CDR2 SQIVND, per germline (reference sequence). Losses at the gene ends were 5 bases for V and 2 bases for J; bases not matched to a gene: 10. The CDR3 sequence is 17 residues long.

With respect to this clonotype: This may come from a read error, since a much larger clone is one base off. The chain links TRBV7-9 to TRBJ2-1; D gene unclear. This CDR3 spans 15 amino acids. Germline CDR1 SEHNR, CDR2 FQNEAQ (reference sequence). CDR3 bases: TGTGCCAGCAGCTTAGCGGTTGTGAGCGTCAATGAGCAGTCCTTC. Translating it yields CASSLAVVSVNEQSF.

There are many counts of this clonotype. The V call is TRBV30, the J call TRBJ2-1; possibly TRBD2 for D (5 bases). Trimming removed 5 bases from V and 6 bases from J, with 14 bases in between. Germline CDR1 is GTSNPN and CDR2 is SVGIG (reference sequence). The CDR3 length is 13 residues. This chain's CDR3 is CAWGGSRLNEQFF. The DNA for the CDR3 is TGTGCCTGGGGAGGCTCTAGACTCAATGAGCAGTTCTTC. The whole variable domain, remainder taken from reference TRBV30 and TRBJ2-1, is SQTIHQWPATLVQPVGSPLSLECTVEGTSNPNLYWYRQAAGRGLQLLFYSVGIGQISSEVPQNLSASRPQDRQFILSSKKLLLSDSGFYLCAWGGSRLNEQFFGPGTRLTVL.